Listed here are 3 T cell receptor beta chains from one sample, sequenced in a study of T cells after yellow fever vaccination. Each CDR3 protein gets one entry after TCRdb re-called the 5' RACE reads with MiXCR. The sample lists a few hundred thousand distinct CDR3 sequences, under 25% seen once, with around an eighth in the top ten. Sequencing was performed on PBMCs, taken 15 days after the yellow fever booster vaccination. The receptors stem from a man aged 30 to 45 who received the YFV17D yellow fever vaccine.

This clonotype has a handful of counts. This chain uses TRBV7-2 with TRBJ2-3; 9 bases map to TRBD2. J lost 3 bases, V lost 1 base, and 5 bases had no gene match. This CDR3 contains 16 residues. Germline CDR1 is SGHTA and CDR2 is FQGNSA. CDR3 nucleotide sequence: TGTGCCAGCAGCTTAGTTTCCCTAGCGGGAACAGATACGCAGTATTTT. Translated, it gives CASSLVSLAGTDTQYF.

This chain's CDR3 is CASRLSGRTDTQYF. CDR3 coding DNA: TGTGCCAGCCGTCTAAGCGGGCGCACAGATACGCAGTATTTT. The chain couples TRBV28 to TRBJ2-3, with D possibly matching TRBD2 (6 bases). V lost 8 bases to trimming and J lost 1 base, with 13 bases between them. From germline, CDR1 is MDHEN and CDR2 SYDVKM. The CDR3 loop spans 14 amino acids.

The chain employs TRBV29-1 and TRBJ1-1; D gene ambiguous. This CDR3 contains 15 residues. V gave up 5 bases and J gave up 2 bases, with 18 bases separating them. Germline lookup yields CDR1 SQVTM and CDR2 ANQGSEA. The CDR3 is CSVFSGTRVNTEAFF. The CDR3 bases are TGCAGCGTTTTTAGTGGAACGAGAGTAAACACTGAAGCTTTCTTT.